This T cell receptor (beta chain) is from a study of cytotoxic CD8 clonotypes in ibrutinib-treated CLL (dated by TCRdb to the early 2020s). Context from the whole study: The cohort had about ten relapsed/refractory and approximately 14 treatment-naive patients; fewer than 18 were IGHV unmutated. Responses were partial in some 24 patients and complete in 2; after median about 5.5 years follow-up, 14 stayed in remission and about twelve progressed. Response samples were obtained after a median of approximately twelve months of treatment, with a range of roughly 6 to 40 months. On average, each sample yielded roughly 250,000 productive templates and 85,000 to 95,000 productive rearrangements. Of the 90 or so participants in the trial, 20 to 30 had longitudinal samples available. Cryopreserved peripheral blood mononuclear cells were obtained before treatment, at response, and at either sustained remission or disease progression. All remission and progressive disease samples were collected while patients were still receiving ibrutinib.

On a MiSeq, deep resolution sequencing aimed for a depth between 1 in 1 million and 1 in 200,000 T cells, with each clonotype covered approximately 10x on average. The immunoSEQ hsTCRB Kit was used to generate TCR beta libraries. Under the source paper's analysis protocol: ImmunoSEQ Data Assistant and ImmunoSEQ Analyzer were used for data analysis, and V, D and J genes were assigned according to IMGT definitions. Clonality was computed as one minus normalized Shannon entropy of productive rearrangement frequencies, ranging from 0 to 1. Public clonotype analysis was restricted to overrepresented clonotypes comprising at least 0.05% of each patient's repertoire. Some twelve repertoires from age-matched healthy donors, obtained from immuneACCESS, served as clonality controls. In TCRdb, the immuneACCESS table is reduced to in-frame sequences with V and J assigned. These tables do not hold every clone; where another copy was compared, an unresolved V gene accounts for under half, and the others remain unexplained. That table furnishes V, J and clone size, whereas the DNA furnished D and trimming. In this sample the table shows about 130,000 clones, around four fifths of which occur a single time. The ten top clones hold 2.5% to 3.5% of the sample.

In the paper's terms, the time point label means: 20 to 30 months on ibrutinib. For TCR beta library preparation, around 2 micrograms of genomic DNA were isolated from cryopreserved PBMCs. Longitudinal blood samples from CLL patients on ibrutinib monotherapy underwent high-throughput TCR beta sequencing. The patients were enrolled in a single-center, open-label phase 2 trial of ibrutinib monotherapy. Points the paper makes about the study in general: Baseline clonality was found to be higher than that of age-matched healthy donors and was strongly correlated with circulating CD8+ T-cell counts. At ibrutinib response clonality went up, during sustained remission it held steady, and at progression it dropped back toward baseline. Sampling times were not matched between patients in sustained remission and patients whose disease was progressing, and lymph node repertoires were not examined. Public clonotypes were rare and either contracted or stayed stable during treatment, and the rise in clonality at ibrutinib response reflected the expansion of private clonotypes.

Details on this clone: Its binding antigen is unknown. Base quality data are lacking; no much larger clone is found one base away.

A distance of 5 bases separates the germline ends of V and J, which lose 0 bases and 8 bases respectively. CDR1 and CDR2, per the germline V gene, are SGDLS and YYNGEE. Including the terminal cysteine and phenylalanine, the CDR3 comprises 12 residues. Kept here is only the CDR3 DNA, which spans 36 bases and is read in frame from base 1. The rearrangement combines TRBV9 with TRBJ2-2, with the D gene too uncertain to name. Sequenced material: PBMCs, taken after 24 months of ibrutinib treatment. This TCR derives from a human donor with chronic lymphocytic leukemia. The CDR3 is CASSVGGGELFF. The DNA reads as follows: TGTGCCAGCAGCGTAGGCGGTGGGGAGCTGTTTTTT.